Sequencing of this T cell receptor beta chain was carried out in a study of blood T cell repertoires in COVID-19. Generated by immunoSEQ multiplex PCR, the TCRdb table keeps only in-frame clones and is missing some. The data contain about 190,000 clones, roughly 89% of them singletons. The CDR3 extends over 16 amino acids. Germline CDR1 reads MNHEY; CDR2 reads SVGAGI. V shed 1 base and J shed 4 bases, with 13 bases lying between them. V is TRBV6-5 and J is TRBJ1-4; weak D call: TRBD1 (6 bases). The receptor was isolated from a man between 50 and 59 years old with acute or convalescent COVID-19. The sample taken for sequencing was peripheral blood. The CDR3 protein is CASSYWGRTVNEKLFF. The CDR3, as DNA: TGTGCCAGCAGTTACTGGGGACGGACAGTTAATGAAAAACTGTTTTTT.